The 10 T cell receptor beta chains given below trace back to one sample, sequenced in a study of blood T cell repertoires in COVID-19. The assay was immunoSEQ multiplex PCR, and TCRdb's table has in-frame clones only and misses some. This sample has roughly 370,000 clones, with around 87% found just once. The sequenced sample consisted of PBMCs or T cells enriched from blood (not recorded which). Receptors were obtained from a woman between 50 and 59 years old who had recovered from COVID-19.

This chain connects TRBV6-5 to TRBJ2-7; TRBD1 matches 8 bases. CDR1 is MNHEY and CDR2 is SVGAGI in the germline V gene. The CDR3 loop spans 12 amino acids. The ends lost 8 bases at V and 4 bases at J; junction bases unmatched: 4. The CDR3 region is CASGQGVYEQYF. The CDR3 DNA sequence: TGTGCCAGCGGACAGGGAGTTTACGAGCAGTACTTC.

The chain has TRBV5-8 and TRBJ1-6, with TRBD1 matching 9 bases. Trimming at V came to 3 bases and at J to 6 bases, leaving 7 bases not matched to a gene. Germline assignment: CDR1 SGHTS and CDR2 YDEGEE. The CDR3 length is 16 residues. CDR3 protein: CASSSHRGQTNSPLHF. CDR3 DNA sequence: TGTGCCAGCAGCTCTCACAGGGGGCAGACTAATTCACCCCTCCACTTT.

The chain couples TRBV2 to TRBJ1-2, with a weak D call TRBD1 (5 bases). Deletions cut 2 bases from V and 2 bases from J, with 12 bases between. Germline V lookup: CDR1 SNHLY, CDR2 FYNNEI. The CDR3 loop spans 15 amino acids. CDR3 sequence reads: CASSEPKGQNYGYTF. The CDR3 DNA is TGTGCCAGCAGTGAACCGAAGGGGCAGAACTATGGCTACACCTTC.

The rearrangement uses TRBV4-2 and TRBJ2-4; a possible D gene is TRBD1 (6 bases). CDR3 length: 17 residues. V lost 4 bases and J lost 0, with 16 bases in between. The germline V gene has CDR1 LGHNA and CDR2 YNFKEQ. In nucleotides, the CDR3 is TGTGCCAGCAGCCTGAAGACAGGACCCATAGCCAAAAACATTCAGTACTTC. Protein product: CASSLKTGPIAKNIQYF.

The V call is TRBV29-1, the J call TRBJ1-2; D is possibly TRBD1 (6 bases). Germline V CDR1 and CDR2: SQVTM, ANQGSEA. This CDR3 comprises 17 residues. Trimming took off 6 bases at V and 0 bases at J, with 23 bases between the two ends. As DNA, the CDR3 is TGCAGCGTCGCACCACTATTTACAGGGTTAACTAACTATGGCTACACCTTC. Protein: CSVAPLFTGLTNYGYTF.

This clone was found once. The J gene is TRBJ1-5, the V gene TRBV4-2, with D possibly matching TRBD1 (6 bases). Germline V CDR1 and CDR2: LGHNA, YNFKEQ. The CDR3 contains 13 residues. V lost 0 bases and J lost 11, with 11 bases in between. The CDR3 region is CASSQEGGTTQHF. For the CDR3, the DNA is TGTGCCAGCAGCCAAGAGGGTGGGACAACCCAGCATTTT.

This clone appeared once. This chain connects TRBV29-1 to TRBJ1-1, with 7 bases identical to TRBD1. The ends lost 7 bases at V and 0 bases at J; junction bases unmatched: 11. The CDR3 extends over 15 amino acids. Germline V gene sequence: CDR1 SQVTM, CDR2 ANQGSEA. CDR3: CSALRGQTLNTEAFF. CDR3 DNA: TGCAGCGCCCTACGGGGACAGACCTTGAACACTGAAGCTTTCTTT.

The chain joins TRBV10-1 to TRBJ1-1; maybe TRBD1 (6 bases). V lost 6 bases, J lost 5 bases, and 16 bases lay in between. This CDR3 has 14 residues. Germline loops: CDR1 WNHNN, CDR2 SYGVQD (reference sequence). DNA for the CDR3: TGCGCCAGCAGGGAACAGGGAAAATTGACTGAAGCTTTCTTT. The encoded protein is CASREQGKLTEAFF.

The rearrangement links TRBV3-1 (or the pseudogene TRBV3-2) to TRBJ2-2, with D maybe TRBD2 (5 bases). V shed 0 bases and J shed 6 bases, with 11 bases lying between them. The CDR3 is 15 residues long. Germline loops: CDR1 LGHDT, CDR2 YNNKEL (reference sequence). CDR3: CASSQDETRSGELFF. CDR3 nucleotides: TGTGCCAGCAGCCAAGACGAAACTAGGTCCGGGGAGCTGTTTTTT.

This chain uses TRBV2 with TRBJ1-1; no clear D gene. The CDR3 runs 11 residues. The germline gives CDR1 SNHLY, CDR2 FYNNEI. V was cut by 7 bases and J by 4 bases, with 7 bases left in between. CDR3 loop: CASTILTEAFF. The CDR3 DNA reads as TGTGCCAGCACCATACTCACTGAAGCTTTCTTT.